This T cell receptor beta chain was recorded in a study of cytotoxic CD8 clonotypes in ibrutinib-treated CLL (dated by TCRdb to 2020 to 2022). Regarding the research as a whole: The cohort was composed of 11 relapsed/refractory and approximately 14 treatment-naive patients; IGHV unmutated status was identified in around 17 patients. Partial responses were observed in 24 patients and complete responses in 2; after a median follow-up of 68 months, remission was maintained in approximately 14 patients and progression was observed in approximately 12. Samples at response were collected after a median of 12 months of treatment, with a range of roughly 6 to 40 months. On average, each sample had approximately 260,000 productive templates and around 100,000 productive rearrangements. Of the approximately 90 participants in the trial, about 26 had longitudinal samples available. Cryopreserved peripheral blood mononuclear cells were collected at three points: before therapy, at response, and at either sustained remission or disease progression. Every remission and progressive disease sample was obtained while ibrutinib was still being received by the patients. Overall study outcomes, separate from this receptor: Baseline clonality was found to be higher than that of age-matched healthy donors and was strongly correlated with circulating CD8+ T-cell counts. Lymph node repertoires were not examined, and the timing of sampling was not matched between patients in sustained remission and those whose disease progressed. An increase in clonality was observed at ibrutinib response, with clonality remaining stable during sustained remission and falling back toward baseline at progression. Public clonotypes were rare and either contracted or stayed stable during treatment, and the rise in clonality at ibrutinib response reflected the expansion of private clonotypes.

Comment on this clone: The antigen it binds to is not known. No much larger clonotype is one base removed from it; base qualities were not supplied.

The germline V and J ends show losses of 3 bases and 4 bases respectively, and no gene match explains 4 bases of the junction. Counted from cysteine to phenylalanine, this CDR3 has 15 amino acids. Here the CDR3 DNA is all that survives: 45 bases in frame from base 1. From the germline V gene, CDR1 is SNHLY and CDR2 is FYNNEI. Reading the label with the study, this specimen's time point is: 24 months on ibrutinib. Roughly 2.2 micrograms of genomic DNA were extracted from cryopreserved PBMCs for TCR beta library preparation. High-throughput TCR beta sequencing was performed on longitudinal blood samples from CLL patients receiving ibrutinib monotherapy. The patients took part in an open-label, single-center phase 2 trial of ibrutinib monotherapy. On a MiSeq, deep resolution sequencing aimed for a depth between 1 in 1 million and 1 in 200,000 T cells, with each clonotype covered around 10x on average. The immunoSEQ hsTCRB Kit was used to generate TCR beta libraries. The authors processed their data as follows. The data were analyzed with ImmunoSEQ Analyzer and ImmunoSEQ Data Assistant, and V, D and J gene assignments followed IMGT definitions. Clonality was computed as one minus normalized Shannon entropy of productive rearrangement frequencies, ranging from 0 to 1. Public clonotype analysis was restricted to overrepresented clonotypes comprising at least 0.05% of each patient's repertoire. About twelve repertoires from age-matched healthy donors, obtained from immuneACCESS, served as clonality controls. TCRdb retrieved this table from immuneACCESS and kept in-frame rearrangements only. Not all clones are present; in checked studies, unresolved V genes account for under half, and no reason is known for the remainder. The D gene and trimming were derived from the DNA, and the V and J assignments and clone size from that table. The sample yields around 130,000 clones; approximately 80% were counted once. The ten largest account for 2.5% to 3.5% of the sample.

The V and J segments used are TRBV2 and TRBJ1-4; 8 central nucleotides agree with TRBD1. Sequencing used PBMCs, obtained after 24 months of ibrutinib treatment. The TCR originated in a human donor with chronic lymphocytic leukemia. For the CDR3, the sequence is CASSDLTGVNEKLFF. The sequenced DNA is TGTGCCAGCAGTGACCTGACAGGGGTTAATGAAAAACTGTTTTTT. The variable domain in full, with residues beyond the CDR3 obtained from the reference TRBV2 and TRBJ1-4 genes, is EPEVTQTPSHQVTQMGQEVILRCVPISNHLYFYWYRQILGQKVEFLVSFYNNEISEKSEIFDDQFSVERPDGSNFTLKIRSTKLEDSAMYFCASSDLTGVNEKLFFGSGTQLSVL.